Following are 4 T cell receptor beta chains from one sample sequenced in a study of T-cell memory formation after mild COVID-19. TCRdb ran MiXCR on the 5' RACE reads and lists one entry per CDR3 protein. The sample includes fewer than 500,000 distinct CDR3 sequences, roughly 25% of them seen just once. Sequencing was done on a sample of PBMCs or a T cell subset sorted from them (not recorded which). Receptors originate from an adult woman who had mild COVID-19 (a few samples of this study predate the infection). Cell type and time point are not known.

The rearrangement uses TRBV28 and TRBJ1-2; 8 positions agree with TRBD1. The CDR3 contains 15 residues. CDR1 and CDR2 (germline): MDHEN, SYDVKM. V was pared by 4 bases and J by 8 bases, with 12 bases of the junction left unmatched. CDR3 sequence: CASSSWTGYRFGYTF. CDR3 bases: TGTGCCAGCAGTTCCTGGACAGGGTATAGGTTCGGCTACACCTTC.

The chain couples TRBV9 to TRBJ1-5; D not resolved. Deletions cut 0 bases from V and 3 bases from J, with 10 bases between. Germline V gene data show CDR1 as SGDLS and CDR2 as YYNGEE. The CDR3 is made up of 15 amino acids. CDR3 protein: CASSVVEGNNQPQHF. CDR3 DNA sequence: TGTGCCAGCAGCGTAGTAGAGGGTAACAATCAGCCCCAGCATTTT.

This clonotype occurred a few times. The chain couples TRBV7-9 to TRBJ2-2; D is uncertain. The CDR3 sequence is 11 residues long. V lost 7 bases and J lost 7, with 7 bases in between. Germline V gives CDR1 SEHNR, CDR2 FQNEAQ (reference sequence). CDR3 protein: CASNNYGELFF. As DNA, the CDR3 is TGTGCCAGCAACAATTACGGGGAGCTGTTTTTT.

The chain carries TRBV2 and TRBJ2-2; D is perhaps TRBD2 (6 bases). Germline CDR1 is SNHLY and CDR2 is FYNNEI. V lost 8 bases to trimming and J lost 3 bases, with 13 bases between them. There are 14 residues in the CDR3. This CDR3 reads CASGVGGYTGELFF. CDR3 coding DNA: TGTGCCAGCGGCGTTGGGGGGTACACCGGGGAGCTGTTTTTT.